The 14 T cell receptor beta chains listed next were all sequenced from one sample in a study of human CD8 memory T cell subsets. A UMI-labeled 5' RACE approach was the method that produced the TCR beta libraries. From the 5' RACE reads, TCRdb lists one entry per CDR3 protein and no DNA. Found here are 7,000 or so distinct CDR3 sequences; the top ten clones hold about 22%. What was sequenced was CD8+ stem-like memory T cells (TSCM and TCM) sorted from PBMCs. Subset meaning: stem-like memory CD8 T cells (TSTEM), CCR7+ PD-1- TIGIT-. All receptors come from a human donor in good health.

The chain couples TRBV11-3 to TRBJ2-1. Per germline, CDR1 SGHNT and CDR2 YENEEA. CDR3 size: 13 residues. This CDR3 is CASSVGVPNEQFF.

The V call is TRBV11-2, the J call TRBJ1-1; TCRdb reports TRBD1, a call that lacks DNA to check it against. Germline lookup yields CDR1 SGHAT and CDR2 FQNNGV. This CDR3 region has 13 residues. Here the CDR3 reads CASSQMGRGEAFF.

This clonotype registers medium-sized by frequency. The chain joins TRBV13 to TRBJ1-2; the TRBD1 assignment by TCRdb is unverifiable without DNA. CDR1 and CDR2 from the germline V gene are PRHDT and FYEKMQ (reference sequence). This CDR3 spans 17 amino acids. CDR3: CASSPYRGRGSDYGYTF.

This chain uses TRBV7-9 with TRBJ2-7; the D gene TCRdb calls, TRBD1, cannot be checked with no DNA. Germline-derived CDR1 and CDR2 are SEHNR and FQNEAQ (reference sequence). There are 13 residues in the CDR3. CDR3 sequence reads: CASSYGTGGEQYF.

The genes are TRBV5-1 and TRBJ1-1. Germline V CDR1 and CDR2: SGHRS, YFSETQ. The CDR3 sequence is 15 residues long. This CDR3 is CASSLAQGIGTEAFF.

This clonotype ranks as medium-sized in terms of frequency. The V and J genes are TRBV27 and TRBJ1-3; TCRdb names TRBD1, which stays unverified in the absence of DNA. Per the germline V gene, CDR1 is MNHEY and CDR2 is SMNVEV (reference sequence). The CDR3 is 17 residues long. The CDR3 loop reads CASQRTGTSYSGNTIYF.

The chain has TRBV27 and TRBJ2-1; as DNA is missing, the TRBD2 call by TCRdb cannot be tested. Per the germline V gene, CDR1 is MNHEY and CDR2 is SMNVEV (reference sequence). This CDR3 has 19 amino acids. The CDR3 reads CASSLLGLAGGPGGNEQFF.

J is TRBJ2-3 and V is TRBV10-2. The CDR3 runs to 13 residues. The germline gives CDR1 WSHSY, CDR2 SAAADI. The CDR3 here is CASGLLTTDTQYF.

This clonotype is identified as medium-sized from frequency. The chain couples TRBV4-3 to TRBJ2-2; TCRdb's D gene call, TRBD2, goes unchecked for lack of DNA. The CDR3 totals 16 residues. CDR1 LGHNA and CDR2 YSLEER come from the germline V gene. The CDR3 is CASSQDAGGNTGELFF.

This chain joins TRBV7-2 and TRBJ1-2. From germline, CDR1 is SGHTA and CDR2 FQGNSA. The CDR3 spans 13 residues. The CDR3 spells CASSSTRREGYTF.

This chain uses TRBV6-4 with TRBJ2-2; the TCRdb call, TRBD2, lacks DNA for checking. The germline gives CDR1 MRHNA, CDR2 SNTAGT. This CDR3 spans 14 amino acids. CDR3 region: CASRPGLETGELFF.

The chain employs TRBV20-1 and TRBJ2-3; with no DNA, the TCRdb D assignment of TRBD2 cannot be verified. Germline values: CDR1 DFQATT, CDR2 SNEGSKA (reference sequence). The CDR3 length is 19 residues. This CDR3 reads CSARDRILAGPFRTDTQYF.

Judged by frequency, this clonotype is medium-sized. CDR3: CASSGGLDTDTQYF. V gene TRBV25-1 combines with J gene TRBJ2-3; the TCRdb D gene call, TRBD1, has no DNA to confirm it. This CDR3 is built from 14 residues. Germline V gene lookup returns CDR1 MGHDK and CDR2 SYGVNS.

The chain has TRBV4-2 and TRBJ2-5; without DNA, the TCRdb call of TRBD2 cannot be checked. Germline assignment: CDR1 LGHNA and CDR2 YNFKEQ. The CDR3 consists of 17 residues. The CDR3 loop reads CASSRAEREVDRETQYF.